These 28 T cell receptor beta chains were sequenced from one sample in a study of long-term antiretroviral therapy in people with HIV (dated by TCRdb to the early 2020s). The immunoSEQ hsTCRB v3.0 assay was used at survey level resolution to sequence the TRB variable region. TCRdb's version of the immuneACCESS table is confined to in-frame rearrangements and falls short of the full clone set. An unresolved V gene accounts for under half of the shortfall where checked; the remainder is of unknown origin. Here the sample has 10,000 to 15,000 clones; about 80% occur a single time. The top ten clonotypes cover 14% of the sample. This specimen consisted of unsorted PBMCs, obtained 1.3 years after starting antiretroviral therapy. These receptor sequences come from a woman younger than 30 with HIV.

This chain connects TRBV5-4 to TRBJ2-7; perhaps D is TRBD1 or TRBD2 (5 bases each). The germline V and J ends were trimmed by 2 bases and 7 bases, with 13 bases remaining between them. Germline CDR1 and CDR2: SGHNT and YYREEE (reference sequence). CDR3 length: 13 amino acids. CDR3: CASSFRDLGEQYF. CDR3 in DNA: TGTGCCAGCAGCTTTCGGGACCTTGGGGAGCAGTACTTC. Filled out from reference TRBV5-4 and TRBJ2-7, the complete variable domain reads ETGVTQSPTHLIKTRGQQVTLRCSSQSGHNTVSWYQQALGQGPQFIFQYYREEENGRGNFPPRFSGLQFPNYSSELNVNALELDDSALYLCASSFRDLGEQYFGPGTRLTVT.

This clone was counted a few times. This chain links TRBV6-1 with TRBJ1-2, with D perhaps TRBD1 (5 bases). Germline loops: CDR1 MNHNS, CDR2 SASEGT. The CDR3 covers 11 residues. V shed 5 bases and J shed 7 bases, with 8 bases lying between them. The CDR3, as DNA: TGTGCCAGCAGTACAACAGGTGGCTACACCTTC. Residues: CASSTTGGYTF.

The chain employs TRBV5-1 and TRBJ1-1, with D uncertain. Germline-derived CDR1 and CDR2 are SGHRS and YFSETQ. The CDR3 loop spans 14 amino acids. V shed 1 base and J shed 2 bases, with 9 bases lying between them. Here the CDR3 DNA reads TGCGCCAGCAGCTTGACTTTTATTAACACTGAAGCTTTCTTT. This translates into CASSLTFINTEAFF.

V usage is TRBV4-1 and J usage is TRBJ1-6; D call uncertain. Germline values: CDR1 MGHRA, CDR2 YSYEKL. CDR3 length: 16 amino acids. Trimming pared 0 bases from V and 9 bases from J, leaving 15 bases between. DNA of the CDR3: TGCGCCAGCAGCCAAGAGCCAGCCCCGATGACTTCACCCCTCCACTTT. This encodes CASSQEPAPMTSPLHF.

The CDR3 bases are TGTGCCTGGAGTGGCAGGGACGAAGCTTTCTTT. Residues: CAWSGRDEAFF. This chain uses TRBV30 with TRBJ1-1, with D possibly being TRBD1 (5 bases). CDR1 and CDR2 from the germline V gene are GTSNPN and SVGIG (reference sequence). Deletions cut 1 base from V and 8 bases from J, with 8 bases between. The CDR3 length is 11 residues. The variable domain in full, completed from reference TRBV30 and TRBJ1-1, reads SQTIHQWPATLVQPVGSPLSLECTVEGTSNPNLYWYRQAAGRGLQLLFYSVGIGQISSEVPQNLSASRPQDRQFILSSKKLLLSDSGFYLCAWSGRDEAFFGQGTRLTVV.

J is TRBJ2-5 and V is TRBV7-3; TRBD2 might be the D (7 bases). Trimming took 2 bases from V and 2 from J, leaving 15 bases between them. The length of the CDR3 is 16 residues. Germline lookup yields CDR1 SGHTA and CDR2 FQGTGA. The CDR3 DNA reads as TGTGCCAGCAGCTTAGGAGAGGGGGGGCTACAAGAGACCCAGTACTTC. Encoded protein: CASSLGEGGLQETQYF.

This clone is labeled medium-sized (0.01 to 0.1%). The genes are TRBV5-8 and TRBJ1-5; D might be TRBD1 (6 bases). This CDR3 is 15 amino acids long. Deletions cut 4 bases from V and 0 bases from J, with 11 bases between. Germline CDR1 SGHTS, CDR2 YDEGEE. The CDR3, as DNA: TGTGCCAGCAGCCCACAGGGATATAGCAATCAGCCCCAGCATTTT. Translation: CASSPQGYSNQPQHF.

The chain employs TRBV27 and TRBJ2-4; D is uncertain. The CDR3 totals 13 residues. V gave up 4 bases and J gave up 6 bases, with 10 bases separating them. Germline V gene lookup returns CDR1 MNHEY and CDR2 SMNVEV (reference sequence). DNA for the CDR3: TGTGCCAGCAGTTCTCGTCTCCTAAACATTCAGTACTTC. Translating gives CASSSRLLNIQYF.

This chain joins TRBV4-1 and TRBJ2-7; tentative D call: TRBD1 (6 bases). The germline gives CDR1 MGHRA, CDR2 YSYEKL. The CDR3 spans 16 residues. Trimming pared 6 bases from V and 4 bases from J, leaving 22 bases between. The CDR3 sequence: CASSPIGTSFGYEQYF. In DNA form, the CDR3 reads TGCGCCAGCAGTCCTATCGGGACATCCTTCGGGTACGAGCAGTACTTC.

CDR3 protein: CASSQGGGGAYGYTF. Here the CDR3 DNA reads TGTGCCAGCAGCCAGGGTGGGGGGGGCGCCTATGGCTACACCTTC. The chain couples TRBV4-2 to TRBJ1-2, with a possible D match to TRBD1 (6 bases). Trimming took 3 bases from V and 4 from J, leaving 15 bases between them. Germline V gene data show CDR1 as LGHNA and CDR2 as YNFKEQ. The CDR3 extends over 15 amino acids.

J is TRBJ1-2 and V is TRBV7-2; TRBD1 agrees at 7 bases. Germline V gene sequence: CDR1 SGHTA, CDR2 FQGNSA. V gave up 4 bases and J gave up 10 bases; unmatched junction bases: 6. CDR3 length: 12 residues. CDR3: CASSSRQGHYTF. CDR3 coding DNA: TGTGCCAGCAGCTCCAGACAGGGACACTACACCTTC.

The rearrangement joins TRBV9 to TRBJ1-4; TRBD1 might be the D (5 bases). The CDR3 has 15 amino acids. Germline CDR1 SGDLS, CDR2 YYNGEE. V shed 4 bases and J shed 8 bases, with 18 bases lying between them. The CDR3 reads CASSPLGGGGEKLFF. The CDR3 DNA follows: TGTGCCAGCAGCCCCTTAGGTGGGGGTGGAGAAAAACTGTTTTTT.

The V gene is TRBV6-1, the J gene TRBJ1-2; 7 bases line up with TRBD1. The germline V gene has CDR1 MNHNS and CDR2 SASEGT. Trimming cost V 6 bases and J 8 bases; bases outside gene matches: 9. This CDR3 region has 13 residues. CDR3 sequence reads: CASRLGGAEGYTF. CDR3 nucleotide sequence: TGTGCCAGCAGGTTAGGGGGCGCGGAGGGCTACACCTTC.

The CDR3 nucleotides read TGTGCCAGTAGTCCCTTCGACAGTTCTAACTATGGCTACACCTTC. The encoded protein is CASSPFDSSNYGYTF. The genes are TRBV19 and TRBJ1-2; possible D gene TRBD1, 5 bases. Germline CDR1 reads LNHDA; CDR2 reads SQIVND (reference sequence). Trimming shortened V by 5 bases and J by 0 bases, and 13 bases separated the two germline ends. The CDR3 extends over 15 amino acids.

The chain has TRBV7-2 and TRBJ1-1; TRBD1 might be the D (5 bases). V was clipped by 7 bases and J by 0 bases, with 9 bases between them. The CDR3 totals 13 residues. The V gene's germline CDR1 is SGHTA and CDR2 FQGNSA. CDR3 nucleotide sequence: TGTGCCAGCAACAGGCAGATGAACACTGAAGCTTTCTTT. As protein: CASNRQMNTEAFF.

CDR3 DNA: TGTGCCAGCAGCTTGGACCGAGGAAACACCATATATTTT. Amino acid sequence: CASSLDRGNTIYF. The chain carries TRBV5-6 and TRBJ1-3; D remains ambiguous. The germline V gene has CDR1 SGHDT and CDR2 YYEEEE. This CDR3 contains 13 residues. V was clipped by 0 bases and J by 4 bases, with 5 bases between them.

The V gene is TRBV6-6, the J gene TRBJ1-1; 7 nucleotides align to TRBD1. This CDR3 has 13 amino acids. CDR1 MNHNY and CDR2 SVGAGI come from the germline V gene (reference sequence). With V trimmed by 2 bases and J by 5 bases, 2 bases remained unmatched. CDR3 nucleotides: TGTGCCAGCAGTTACGGACAGGAGACTGAAGCTTTCTTT. Translating it yields CASSYGQETEAFF.

The genes are TRBV18 and TRBJ1-4, with D possibly being TRBD1 (5 bases). The CDR3 is made up of 13 amino acids. Germline values: CDR1 KGHSH, CDR2 LQKENI. V lost 3 bases and J lost 4, with 6 bases in between. CDR3 loop: CASSPTDNEKLFF. The CDR3 DNA sequence: TGTGCCAGCTCACCGACAGATAATGAAAAACTGTTTTTT.

This clone was counted a few times. One end of the junction fails to match germline, which may point to a read error. CDR3 nucleotide sequence: TGTGCCAGCAGCCCGTTATTAACGGAGCCGTTCTTC. Its translation: CASSPLLTEPFF. V usage is TRBV7-9 and J usage is TRBJ2-1; D uncertain. Germline CDR1 and CDR2: SEHNR and FQNEAQ (reference sequence). CDR3 length: 12 residues.

The chain links TRBV11-2 to TRBJ2-3; TRBD2 is a possible D gene (6 bases). This CDR3 region has 16 residues. The germline V gene has CDR1 SGHAT and CDR2 FQNNGV. Trimming took 1 base from V and 2 from J, leaving 13 bases between them. As DNA, the CDR3 is TGTGCCAGCAGCTTAGGTGGGGGGTACCCCACAGATACGCAGTATTTT. Protein: CASSLGGGYPTDTQYF.

The V and J genes are TRBV25-1 and TRBJ1-1, with no clear D. V shed 4 bases and J shed 4 bases, with 4 bases lying between them. The CDR3 length is 11 residues. CDR1 and CDR2 (germline): MGHDK, SYGVNS. The CDR3 DNA follows: TGTGCCAGCAGTGTGACCACTGAAGCTTTCTTT. Its translation is CASSVTTEAFF. Looking up the rest from reference TRBV25-1 and TRBJ1-1 gives the full variable domain: EADIYQTPRYLVIGTGKKITLECSQTMGHDKMYWYQQDPGMELHLIHYSYGVNSTEKGDLSSESTVSRIRTEHFPLTLESARPSHTSQYLCASSVTTEAFFGQGTRLTVV.

V is TRBV28 and J is TRBJ2-7; D unresolved. Trimming removed 2 bases from V and 1 base from J, with 12 bases in between. Germline loops: CDR1 MDHEN, CDR2 SYDVKM. This CDR3 region has 15 residues. The CDR3 is CASSLSSGGSYEQYF. CDR3 nucleotide sequence: TGTGCCAGCAGTTTAAGCTCCGGTGGGTCCTACGAGCAGTACTTC. The complete variable domain, with remaining parts taken from reference TRBV28 and TRBJ2-7, reads DVKVTQSSRYLVKRTGEKVFLECVQDMDHENMFWYRQDPGLGLRLIYFSYDVKMKEKGDIPEGYSVSREKKERFSLILESASTNQTSMYLCASSLSSGGSYEQYFGPGTRLTVT.

This CDR3 is CASSLADRGRTGELFF. The CDR3 coding sequence is TGTGCCAGCAGCTTAGCCGACAGGGGTCGCACCGGGGAGCTGTTTTTT. The V and J genes are TRBV11-2 and TRBJ2-2, with 8 bases aligning to TRBD1. Germline CDR1 reads SGHAT; CDR2 reads FQNNGV. This CDR3 has 16 residues. V lost 1 base, J lost 4 bases, and 5 bases stayed unmatched. Together with reference TRBV11-2 and TRBJ2-2, the CDR3 gives the full variable domain: EAGVAQSPRYKIIEKRQSVAFWCNPISGHATLYWYQQILGQGPKLLIQFQNNGVVDDSQLPKDRFSAERLKGVDSTLKIQPAKLEDSAVYLCASSLADRGRTGELFFGEGSRLTVL.

V is TRBV6-5 and J is TRBJ1-1; no definite D call. Germline V CDR1 and CDR2: MNHEY, SVGAGI. There are 10 residues in the CDR3. V was clipped by 8 bases and J by 11 bases, with 12 bases between them. The CDR3 coding sequence is TGTGCCAGCGAACCCCCGCCGGCTTTCTTT. This gives the protein CASEPPPAFF.

Only a few counts were recorded for this clone. The chain is built from TRBV6-4 and TRBJ1-6; weak D call: TRBD1 (5 bases). Germline CDR1 MRHNA, CDR2 SNTAGT. CDR3 length: 13 amino acids. Trimming shortened V by 2 bases and J by 6 bases, and 5 bases separated the two germline ends. DNA for the CDR3: TGTGCCAGCAGTGACGGGGCTAATTCACCCCTCCACTTT. Protein product: CASSDGANSPLHF.

The V and J genes are TRBV4-3 and TRBJ2-7; 8 nucleotides match TRBD2. V lost 0 bases to trimming and J lost 2 bases; unmatched junction nucleotides: 3. CDR3 length: 15 amino acids. The germline gives CDR1 LGHNA, CDR2 YSLEER. This CDR3 reads CASSQDRGGPYEQYF. In DNA form, the CDR3 reads TGCGCCAGCAGCCAAGATCGGGGGGGGCCCTACGAGCAGTACTTC.

The gene calls are TRBV28 and TRBJ2-7, with D tentatively TRBD1 or TRBD2 (6 bases each). Germline V gene sequence: CDR1 MDHEN, CDR2 SYDVKM. The CDR3 is 15 amino acids. Between the trimmed V and J ends, which lost 5 bases and 2 bases, there was a span of 16 bases. The CDR3 sequence is CASSLGGSGPYEQYF. DNA of the CDR3: TGTGCCAGCAGTCTAGGGGGTAGCGGCCCCTACGAGCAGTACTTC.

The V gene is TRBV7-2, the J gene TRBJ2-3; D perhaps matches TRBD1 (5 bases). CDR1 SGHTA and CDR2 FQGNSA come from the germline V gene. This CDR3 is 15 amino acids long. Trimming removed 2 bases at V and 0 bases at J, with 9 bases between. In DNA form, the CDR3 reads TGTGCCAGCAGCTTACAGGGTATTAGCACAGATACGCAGTATTTT. Its protein is CASSLQGISTDTQYF.